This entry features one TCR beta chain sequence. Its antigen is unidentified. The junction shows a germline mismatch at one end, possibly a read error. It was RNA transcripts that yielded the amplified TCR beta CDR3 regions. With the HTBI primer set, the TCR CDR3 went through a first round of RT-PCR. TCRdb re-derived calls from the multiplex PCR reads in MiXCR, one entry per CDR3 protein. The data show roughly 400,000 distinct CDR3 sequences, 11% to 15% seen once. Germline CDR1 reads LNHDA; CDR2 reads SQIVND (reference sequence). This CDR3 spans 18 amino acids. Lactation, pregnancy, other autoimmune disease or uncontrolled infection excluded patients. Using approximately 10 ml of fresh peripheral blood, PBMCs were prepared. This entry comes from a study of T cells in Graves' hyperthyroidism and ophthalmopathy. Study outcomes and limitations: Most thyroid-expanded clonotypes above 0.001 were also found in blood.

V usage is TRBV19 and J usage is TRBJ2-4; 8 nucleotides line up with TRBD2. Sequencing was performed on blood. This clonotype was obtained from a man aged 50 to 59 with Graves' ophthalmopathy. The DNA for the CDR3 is TGTACCAGTAGCCAGGATGGAGCGGGAGCGGGATCCAAAAACATTCAGTACTTC. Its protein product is CTSSQDGAGAGSKNIQYF.